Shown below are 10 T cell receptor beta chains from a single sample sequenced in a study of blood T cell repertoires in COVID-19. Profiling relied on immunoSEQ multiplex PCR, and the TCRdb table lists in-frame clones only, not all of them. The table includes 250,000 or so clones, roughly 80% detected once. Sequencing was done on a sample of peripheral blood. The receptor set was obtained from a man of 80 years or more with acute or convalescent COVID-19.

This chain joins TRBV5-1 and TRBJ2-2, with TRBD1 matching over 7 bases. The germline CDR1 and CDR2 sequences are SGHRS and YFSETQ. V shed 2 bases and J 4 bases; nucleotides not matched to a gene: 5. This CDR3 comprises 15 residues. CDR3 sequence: CASSLDRVSTGELFF. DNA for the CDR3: TGCGCCAGCAGCTTAGACAGGGTTTCCACCGGGGAGCTGTTTTTT. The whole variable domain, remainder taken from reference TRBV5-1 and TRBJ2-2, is KAGVTQTPRYLIKTRGQQVTLSCSPISGHRSVSWYQQTPGQGLQFLFEYFSETQRNKGNFPGRFSGRQFSNSRSEMNVSTLELGDSALYLCASSLDRVSTGELFFGEGSRLTVL.

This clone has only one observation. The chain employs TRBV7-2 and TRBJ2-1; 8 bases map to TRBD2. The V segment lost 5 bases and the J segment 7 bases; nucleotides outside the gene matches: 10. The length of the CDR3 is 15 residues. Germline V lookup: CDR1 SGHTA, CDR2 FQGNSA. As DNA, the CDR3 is TGTGCCAGCAGCCACGGGGGCGGGAGGTCAAATGAGCAGTTCTTC. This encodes CASSHGGGRSNEQFF.

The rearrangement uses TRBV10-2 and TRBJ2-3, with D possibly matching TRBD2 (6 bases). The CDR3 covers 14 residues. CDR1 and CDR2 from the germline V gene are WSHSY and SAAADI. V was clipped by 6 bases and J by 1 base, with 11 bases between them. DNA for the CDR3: TGCGCCAGCAGAAGAGGGGAGGGCACAGATACGCAGTATTTT. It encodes CASRRGEGTDTQYF.

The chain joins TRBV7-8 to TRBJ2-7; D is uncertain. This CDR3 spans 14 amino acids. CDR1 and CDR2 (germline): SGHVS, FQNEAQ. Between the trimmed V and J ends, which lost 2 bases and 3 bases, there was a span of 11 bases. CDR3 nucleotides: TGTGCCAGCAGCTTACCGGGTATGGGCTACGAGCAGTACTTC. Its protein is CASSLPGMGYEQYF. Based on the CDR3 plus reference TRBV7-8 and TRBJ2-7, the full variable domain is GAGVSQSPRYKVAKRGQDVALRCDPISGHVSLFWYQQALGQGPEFLTYFQNEAQLDKSGLPSDRFFAERPEGSVSTLKIQRTQQEDSAVYLCASSLPGMGYEQYFGPGTRLTVT.

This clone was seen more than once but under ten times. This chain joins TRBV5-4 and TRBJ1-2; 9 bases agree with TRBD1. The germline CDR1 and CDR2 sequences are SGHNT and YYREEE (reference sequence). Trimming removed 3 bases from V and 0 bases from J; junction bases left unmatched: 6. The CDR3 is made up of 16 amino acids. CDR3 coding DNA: TGTGCCAGCAGCTCGAAACAGGGGGCGGCTAACTATGGCTACACCTTC. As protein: CASSSKQGAANYGYTF.

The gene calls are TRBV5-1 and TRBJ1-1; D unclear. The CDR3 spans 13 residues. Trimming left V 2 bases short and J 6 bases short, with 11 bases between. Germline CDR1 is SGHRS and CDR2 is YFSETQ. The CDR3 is CASSLPSEAEAFF. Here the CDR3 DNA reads TGCGCCAGCAGCTTACCAAGCGAGGCTGAAGCTTTCTTT. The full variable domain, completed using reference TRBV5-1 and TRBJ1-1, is KAGVTQTPRYLIKTRGQQVTLSCSPISGHRSVSWYQQTPGQGLQFLFEYFSETQRNKGNFPGRFSGRQFSNSRSEMNVSTLELGDSALYLCASSLPSEAEAFFGQGTRLTVV.

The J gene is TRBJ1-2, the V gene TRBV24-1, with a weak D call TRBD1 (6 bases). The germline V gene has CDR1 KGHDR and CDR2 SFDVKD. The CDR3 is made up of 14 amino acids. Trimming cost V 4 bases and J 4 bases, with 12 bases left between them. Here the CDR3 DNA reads TGTGCCACCAGTGAAACCGGGACACTCTATGGCTACACCTTC. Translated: CATSETGTLYGYTF.

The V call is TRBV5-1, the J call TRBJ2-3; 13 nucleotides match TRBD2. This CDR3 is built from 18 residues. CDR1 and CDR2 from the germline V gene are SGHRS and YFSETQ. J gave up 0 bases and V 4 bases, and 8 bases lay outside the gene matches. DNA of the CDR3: TGCGCCAGCAGCCCCGGGACTAGCGGGACCTCTAGCACAGATACGCAGTATTTT. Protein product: CASSPGTSGTSSTDTQYF.

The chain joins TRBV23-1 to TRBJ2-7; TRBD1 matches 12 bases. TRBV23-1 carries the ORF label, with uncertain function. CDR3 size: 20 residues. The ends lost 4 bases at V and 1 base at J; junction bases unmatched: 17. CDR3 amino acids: CASSPIGGQGARTRSYEQYF. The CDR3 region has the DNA TGCGCCAGCAGTCCAATCGGGGGACAGGGGGCGCGGACCAGATCCTACGAGCAGTACTTC.

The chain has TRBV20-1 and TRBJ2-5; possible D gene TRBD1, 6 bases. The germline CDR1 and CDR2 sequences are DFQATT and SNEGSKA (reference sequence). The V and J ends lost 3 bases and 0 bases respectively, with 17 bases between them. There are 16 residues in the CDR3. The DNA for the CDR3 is TGCAGTGCTAGTACCCGCAGGGGCGCGAACCAAGAGACCCAGTACTTC. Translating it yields CSASTRRGANQETQYF.